What follows is one T cell receptor (beta chain) and its context. The entry originates in a study of OX40 agonist ivuxolimab in advanced cancers. The CDR3 covers 15 residues. V lost 4 bases and J 3 bases, leaving 16 bases between the germline ends. CDR1 and CDR2 from the germline V gene are SGHNT and YYREEE (reference sequence). Assay used: immunoSEQ multiplex PCR; TCRdb lists only in-frame clones, some missing. The repertoire holds tens of thousands of clones, with around 88% as singletons. This sample comprised CD4+ or CD8+ T cells sorted from blood, obtained in a trial of the OX40 agonist ivuxolimab. The receptor was derived from an adult with an advanced solid tumor such as melanoma, head and neck, liver or kidney cancer. The rearrangement joins TRBV5-4 to TRBJ1-2; perhaps TRBD1 as D (5 bases). In DNA form, the CDR3 reads TGTGCCAGCAGCGGTGGGCTCGGCAGGGACTATGGCTACACCTTC. Translation: CASSGGLGRDYGYTF.